This entry describes one TCR beta chain. Trimming cost V 2 bases and J 2 bases, with 10 bases left between them. CDR1 SGHTA and CDR2 FQGTGA come from the germline V gene. The CDR3 has 15 residues. Profiling relied on immunoSEQ multiplex PCR, and the TCRdb table lists in-frame clones only, not all of them. The table has approximately 380,000 clones, roughly 92% seen once. This sample is drawn from a study of blood T cell repertoires in COVID-19. Study in general: Acute-phase and convalescent COVID-19 samples originated in the United States, Italy and Spain. The cDNA or gDNA used as material had been derived from T cells, B-cell-depleted T cells, or PBMCs.

The study recruited people aged roughly 18 to 89 years across some 23 US areas. Exposed study participants had met a COVID-19 case within 2 weeks before entry. The V call is TRBV7-3, the J call TRBJ1-3; possibly TRBD1 for D (6 bases). Sequencing used PBMCs or T cells enriched from blood (not recorded which). This sequence was found in a woman in her 40s who had been exposed to COVID-19. The CDR3: CASSLGQFTGNTIYF. The CDR3 DNA sequence: TGTGCCAGCAGCTTAGGACAGTTTACTGGAAACACCATATATTTT.